These 26 T cell receptor beta chains originate from one sample sequenced in a study of CD8+CD57+ T cells in acquired aplastic anemia. TCR beta VDJ combinations and CDR3 sequences were profiled from genomic DNA. TCRdb passed the reads through MiXCR, listing each CDR3 protein once. Among some 190,000 distinct CDR3 sequences, 54% were seen once, and the ten largest hold around a sixth. Sequences were obtained from sorted CD4+, CD8+, or CD8+CD57+ T cells (not recorded which) from PBMCs. These receptors came from a human donor in good health, serving as a control.

The rearrangement links TRBV12-3 or TRBV12-4 to TRBJ2-3; TRBD1 agrees at 7 bases. V lost 5 bases, J lost 1 base, and 3 bases stayed unmatched. This CDR3 comprises 14 residues. CDR3: CASSDGQGTDTQYF. The CDR3 bases are TGTGCCAGCAGTGATGGACAGGGCACAGATACGCAGTATTTT.

The sample holds many counts of this clonotype. The chain carries TRBV5-1 and TRBJ2-7; 8 bases fit TRBD2. Germline-derived CDR1 and CDR2 are SGHRS and YFSETQ. Germline trimming cut 1 base from V and 4 bases from J; bases unmatched to any gene: 7. This CDR3 has 15 residues. Here the CDR3 DNA reads TGCGCCAGCAGCTTGTTACGGTCTAGCGGGTACGAGCAGTACTTC. The encoded protein is CASSLLRSSGYEQYF.

This clonotype was counted at least ten times. The chain is built from TRBV4-2 and TRBJ1-4; 7 bases fit TRBD1. Germline assignment: CDR1 LGHNA and CDR2 YNFKEQ. The CDR3 runs 13 residues. The ends lost 4 bases at V and 6 bases at J; junction bases unmatched: 2. This CDR3 reads CASSRGTDEKLFF. CDR3 sequence (DNA): TGTGCCAGCAGCCGAGGGACAGATGAAAAACTGTTTTTT.

This rearrangement joins TRBV25-1 to TRBJ2-3, with a possible D match to TRBD2 (6 bases). The CDR3 covers 14 residues. Germline V gives CDR1 MGHDK, CDR2 SYGVNS. Between the trimmed V and J ends, which lost 5 bases and 2 bases, there was a span of 11 bases. Here the CDR3 DNA reads TGTGCCAGCAGTCTCGGGAGTAACACAGATACGCAGTATTTT. This codes for CASSLGSNTDTQYF.

Only one count was recorded for this clonotype. The V call is TRBV7-2, the J call TRBJ1-1; the D gene is possibly TRBD1 (6 bases). Trimming left V 5 bases short and J 1 base short, with 14 bases between. Germline V gene sequence: CDR1 SGHTA, CDR2 FQGNSA. This CDR3 is built from 15 residues. This chain's CDR3 is CASSDTGTRNTEAFF. CDR3 DNA: TGTGCCAGCAGCGATACCGGGACAAGGAACACTGAAGCTTTCTTT.

Worth noting for this clonotype: This could be a read error, since a much larger clone is one nucleotide away. V usage is TRBV7-2 and J usage is TRBJ2-7; D is undetermined. The CDR3 is 11 residues long. Germline lookup yields CDR1 SGHTA and CDR2 FQGNSA. The DNA for the CDR3 is TGTGCCAGCATCTTAAGCCACGAGCAGTACTTC. Its translation is CASILSHEQYF.

The chain joins TRBV2 to TRBJ2-7, with 9 positions matching TRBD2. Germline trimming cut 5 bases from V and 7 bases from J; bases unmatched to any gene: 12. The CDR3 runs 15 residues. Looked up from germline, CDR1 is SNHLY and CDR2 is FYNNEI. For the CDR3, the DNA is TGTGCCAGCAGTCTACGCCTTGCGGGAGGGCGGGAGCAGTACTTC. Its protein product is CASSLRLAGGREQYF.

The V and J genes are TRBV10-3 and TRBJ2-1, with D perhaps matching TRBD1 (5 bases). The CDR3 is 14 residues long. Germline V gene lookup returns CDR1 ENHRY and CDR2 SYGVKD. V was cut by 0 bases and J by 8 bases, with 11 bases left in between. CDR3: CAISESGQGYEQFF. The CDR3 DNA is TGTGCCATCAGTGAGTCGGGGCAGGGCTATGAGCAGTTCTTC.

V is TRBV2 and J is TRBJ1-6, with D tentatively TRBD1 (5 bases). The V gene lost 0 bases and the J gene lost 7 bases, with 13 bases spanning the gap. The CDR3 extends over 16 amino acids. Germline V gene data show CDR1 as SNHLY and CDR2 as FYNNEI. CDR3 sequence: CASSEAGGATNSPLHF. The CDR3 region has the DNA TGTGCCAGCAGTGAAGCGGGCGGGGCAACGAATTCACCCCTCCACTTT.

The chain combines TRBV20-1 with TRBJ2-3, with D perhaps matching TRBD1 or TRBD2 (5 bases each). Trimming took off 5 bases at V and 2 bases at J, with 17 bases between the two ends. The CDR3 runs to 15 residues. Germline V lookup: CDR1 DFQATT, CDR2 SNEGSKA (reference sequence). The CDR3 sequence: CSAYPGTEVTDTQYF. The CDR3 DNA is TGCAGTGCTTACCCCGGGACCGAAGTCACAGATACGCAGTATTTT.

CDR3 sequence: CASSFRRSGNTF. CDR3 DNA: TGTGCCAGCAGCTTCAGGAGATCTGGAAACACCTTC. The chain joins TRBV7-8 to TRBJ1-2; D is unclear. This CDR3 contains 12 residues. Germline V lookup: CDR1 SGHVS, CDR2 FQNEAQ. Trimming cost V 3 bases and J 12 bases, with 14 bases left between them. The full variable domain, its missing parts supplied by reference TRBV7-8 and TRBJ1-2, is GAGVSQSPRYKVAKRGQDVALRCDPISGHVSLFWYQQALGQGPEFLTYFQNEAQLDKSGLPSDRFFAERPEGSVSTLKIQRTQQEDSAVYLCASSFRRSGNTFGSGTRLTVV.

This chain links TRBV29-1 with TRBJ1-1; D unclear. CDR3 length equals 11 residues. The germline V gene has CDR1 SQVTM and CDR2 ANQGSEA. V was trimmed by 5 bases and J by 2 bases, leaving 6 bases between them. The CDR3 nucleotides are TGCAGCGTTCCGCTTAACACTGAAGCTTTCTTT. Encoded protein: CSVPLNTEAFF.

The V gene is TRBV4-3, the J gene TRBJ1-2; 7 bases align to TRBD1. The CDR3 sequence is 14 residues long. CDR1 LGHNA and CDR2 YSLEER come from the germline V gene. The ends lost 6 bases at V and 4 bases at J; junction bases unmatched: 8. CDR3 loop: CASSGQAGAYGYTF. The CDR3 DNA is TGCGCCAGCAGTGGACAGGCTGGGGCCTATGGCTACACCTTC.

This chain links TRBV29-1 with TRBJ2-7, with 8 nucleotides matching TRBD1. V shed 3 bases, J shed 3 bases, and the junction held 10 bases outside the gene matches. Germline CDR1 and CDR2: SQVTM and ANQGSEA. CDR3 length: 15 amino acids. Here the CDR3 reads CSVDGPGGNNYEQYF. CDR3 in DNA: TGCAGCGTTGACGGTCCAGGGGGCAATAACTACGAGCAGTACTTC.

About this clonotype: This may be a read error: a much more frequent sequence differs by one nucleotide. The chain links TRBV6-5 to TRBJ1-1; D might be TRBD1 (6 bases). CDR3 length equals 13 residues. Germline V lookup: CDR1 MNHEY, CDR2 SVGAGI. The CDR3 spells CASSYSGATEASF. In nucleotides, the CDR3 is TGTGCCAGCAGTTACTCGGGGGCGACTGAAGCTTCCTTT.

This clonotype was recorded at least ten times. This chain connects TRBV7-8 to TRBJ2-5; D unresolved. Germline V gene sequence: CDR1 SGHVS, CDR2 FQNEAQ. This CDR3 contains 15 residues. Trimming removed 8 bases at V and 4 bases at J, with 20 bases between. CDR3 region: CASAKSSGWGETQYF. CDR3 nucleotides: TGTGCCAGCGCAAAATCTTCCGGGTGGGGAGAGACCCAGTACTTC.

V is TRBV29-1 and J is TRBJ2-7, with D perhaps matching TRBD1 (5 bases). The CDR3 is made up of 12 amino acids. Germline CDR1 and CDR2: SQVTM and ANQGSEA. V shed 4 bases and J shed 9 bases, with 16 bases lying between them. The CDR3 loop reads CSVVRQGVAQYF. CDR3 sequence (DNA): TGCAGCGTTGTTCGGCAGGGTGTAGCGCAGTACTTC.

This chain links TRBV7-6 with TRBJ2-5; D is perhaps TRBD1 or TRBD2 (5 bases each). The germline V and J ends were trimmed by 5 bases and 3 bases, with 16 bases remaining between them. The germline V gene has CDR1 SGHVS and CDR2 FNYEAQ. The CDR3 has 15 amino acids. CDR3 DNA: TGTGCCAGCAGCATAAACGAGGGGTGGAAAGAGACCCAGTACTTC. This translates into CASSINEGWKETQYF.

This chain links TRBV28 with TRBJ2-5; either TRBD1 or TRBD2 may fit D (5 bases each). The CDR3 runs to 15 residues. Germline loops: CDR1 MDHEN, CDR2 SYDVKM. V was cut by 3 bases and J by 5 bases, with 16 bases left in between. As DNA, the CDR3 is TGTGCCAGCAGTTTGGCGGGCGCCGCAGGGGAGACCCAGTACTTC. As protein: CASSLAGAAGETQYF.

J is TRBJ1-3 and V is TRBV10-1; tentative D call: TRBD1 (6 bases). The CDR3 loop spans 16 amino acids. Germline V gives CDR1 WNHNN, CDR2 SYGVQD (reference sequence). The germline V and J ends were trimmed by 5 bases and 2 bases, with 16 bases remaining between them. This CDR3 is CASSWQQGAAGNTIYF. CDR3 bases: TGCGCCAGCAGTTGGCAACAGGGAGCTGCTGGAAACACCATATATTTT.

The sample holds many counts of this clonotype. The chain uses TRBV6-1 and TRBJ2-5; a possible D gene is TRBD1 (5 bases). Trimming took off 5 bases at V and 4 bases at J, with 11 bases between the two ends. Germline-derived CDR1 and CDR2 are MNHNS and SASEGT. The CDR3 has 13 amino acids. CDR3 amino acids: CASSQGYPETQYF. CDR3 coding DNA: TGTGCCAGCAGTCAGGGATACCCAGAGACCCAGTACTTC.

The chain uses TRBV9 and TRBJ2-7; weak D call: TRBD2 (5 bases). Trimming stripped 2 bases from V and 3 bases from J, with 6 bases between. CDR1 is SGDLS, CDR2 YYNGEE, per germline. This CDR3 is built from 12 residues. The CDR3, as DNA: TGTGCCAGCAGCGTCAGCGGCTACGAGCAGTACTTC. As protein: CASSVSGYEQYF.

This clonotype showed up just a few times. This chain links TRBV27 with TRBJ2-1; 7 bases are shared with TRBD2. This CDR3 is built from 14 residues. CDR1 MNHEY and CDR2 SMNVEV come from the germline V gene (reference sequence). With V trimmed by 4 bases and J by 7 bases, 7 bases remained unmatched. CDR3 nucleotides: TGTGCCAGCAGTTCCCGGGACTACCTGAATGAGCAGTTCTTC. This gives the protein CASSSRDYLNEQFF.

This clonotype occurred many times. V and J are TRBV6-4 and TRBJ2-5; possibly TRBD2 for D (6 bases). CDR3 length: 16 amino acids. Germline CDR1 and CDR2: MRHNA and SNTAGT. The V end lost 1 base, the J end lost 3 bases, and 15 bases lay between the germline ends. The CDR3 sequence is CASSDYEGVAEETQYF. The CDR3 DNA sequence: TGTGCCAGCAGTGACTACGAGGGAGTAGCGGAAGAGACCCAGTACTTC.

The chain carries TRBV24-1 and TRBJ2-3; D is uncertain. The germline V and J ends were trimmed by 5 bases and 3 bases, with 8 bases remaining between them. Germline CDR1 reads KGHDR; CDR2 reads SFDVKD. The CDR3 has 13 residues. The CDR3 protein is CATSGLGTDTQYF. CDR3 sequence (DNA): TGTGCCACCAGTGGCCTCGGAACAGATACGCAGTATTTT.

There are a few counts of this clonotype. The genes are TRBV2 and TRBJ1-2; no definite D call. The germline CDR1 and CDR2 sequences are SNHLY and FYNNEI. This CDR3 comprises 18 residues. V was pared by 1 base and J by 1 base, with 19 bases between. The CDR3 loop is CASSEGVVSLRYNYGYTF. The CDR3 coding sequence is TGTGCCAGCAGTGAAGGGGTCGTGTCTTTACGTTATAACTATGGCTACACCTTC.